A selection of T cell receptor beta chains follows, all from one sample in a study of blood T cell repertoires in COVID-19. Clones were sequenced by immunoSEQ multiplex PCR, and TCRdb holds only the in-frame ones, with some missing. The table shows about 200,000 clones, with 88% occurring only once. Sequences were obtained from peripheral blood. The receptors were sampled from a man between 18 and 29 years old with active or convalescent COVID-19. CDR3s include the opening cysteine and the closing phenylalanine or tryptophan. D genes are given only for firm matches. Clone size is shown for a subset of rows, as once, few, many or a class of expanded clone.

CDR3aa: CASRPTQGSGYTF
CDR3nt: TGTGCCAGCAGGCCTACCCAGGGGTCTGGCTACACCTTC
v_gene: TRBV6-5
j_gene: TRBJ1-2
d_gene: NA
abundance: NA

CDR3aa: CASSSSDRRNTEAFF
CDR3nt: TGTGCCAGCAGCTCCTCCGACAGGAGGAACACTGAAGCTTTCTTT
v_gene: TRBV5-4
j_gene: TRBJ1-1
d_gene: NA
abundance: NA

CDR3aa: CASSRADRAGNTIYF
CDR3nt: TGTGCCAGCAGCCGCGCCGACAGGGCTGGAAACACCATATATTTT
v_gene: TRBV6-5
j_gene: TRBJ1-3
d_gene: TRBD1
abundance: few

CDR3aa: CASSSQGRNTEAFF
CDR3nt: TGTGCCAGCAGCTCACAGGGGCGGAACACTGAAGCTTTCTTT
v_gene: TRBV2
j_gene: TRBJ1-1
d_gene: TRBD1
abundance: many

CDR3aa: CATSRGTGFQAFF
CDR3nt: TGTGCCACCAGCAGAGGGACAGGGTTTCAAGCTTTCTTT
v_gene: TRBV15
j_gene: TRBJ1-1
d_gene: TRBD1
abundance: NA

CDR3aa: CASSEPPDYGYTF
CDR3nt: TGCGCCAGCAGTGAGCCCCCTGACTATGGCTACACCTTC
v_gene: TRBV5-1
j_gene: TRBJ1-2
d_gene: NA
abundance: few

CDR3aa: CASSQDRRAEKLFF
CDR3nt: TGTGCCAGCAGCCAGGACAGGCGGGCTGAAAAACTGTTTTTT
v_gene: TRBV7-8
j_gene: TRBJ1-4
d_gene: TRBD1
abundance: NA

CDR3aa: CASSLAGTGAGNTIYF
CDR3nt: TGTGCCAGCAGCTTGGCCGGGACAGGGGCTGGAAACACCATATATTTT
v_gene: TRBV5-5
j_gene: TRBJ1-3
d_gene: TRBD1
abundance: NA

CDR3aa: CASSLPAGGADTQYF
CDR3nt: TGTGCCAGCAGCTTACCAGCGGGAGGGGCAGATACGCAGTATTTT
v_gene: TRBV7-9
j_gene: TRBJ2-3
d_gene: TRBD2
abundance: NA

CDR3aa: CASSPVFRQGVINEQFF
CDR3nt: TGTGCCAGCAGCCCAGTGTTCAGACAGGGGGTTATCAATGAGCAGTTCTTC
v_gene: TRBV7-6
j_gene: TRBJ2-1
d_gene: TRBD1
abundance: NA

CDR3aa: CASSGQGGSEAFF
CDR3nt: TGTGCCAGCAGCGGACAGGGGGGTAGTGAAGCTTTCTTT
v_gene: TRBV9
j_gene: TRBJ1-1
d_gene: TRBD1
abundance: once

CDR3aa: CASSLVRGTEAFF
CDR3nt: TGTGCCAGCAGCCTGGTGCGGGGCACTGAAGCTTTCTTT
v_gene: TRBV11-2
j_gene: TRBJ1-1
d_gene: NA
abundance: once

CDR3aa: CASRRTAGNTIYF
CDR3nt: TGTGCCAGCAGGCGGACAGCTGGAAACACCATATATTTT
v_gene: TRBV27
j_gene: TRBJ1-3
d_gene: NA
abundance: NA

CDR3aa: CASSLDRQGPNSPLHF
CDR3nt: TGTGCCAGCAGCTTAGATCGGCAGGGGCCAAATTCACCCCTCCACTTT
v_gene: TRBV7-8
j_gene: TRBJ1-6
d_gene: NA
abundance: NA

CDR3aa: CATKTRLEGRARDEQFF
CDR3nt: TGTGCCACCAAGACGAGACTCGAGGGTAGGGCCCGCGATGAGCAGTTCTTC
v_gene: TRBV15
j_gene: TRBJ2-1
d_gene: NA
abundance: once

CDR3aa: CASSLAGGGYNEQFF
CDR3nt: TGTGCCAGCAGCTTGGCGGGCGGCGGGTACAATGAGCAGTTCTTC
v_gene: TRBV5-4
j_gene: TRBJ2-1
d_gene: NA
abundance: NA

CDR3aa: CASSPRQNQPQHF
CDR3nt: TGTGCCAGCTCACCAAGACAGAATCAGCCCCAGCATTTT
v_gene: TRBV18
j_gene: TRBJ1-5
d_gene: NA
abundance: NA

CDR3aa: CASSPGTGNQPQHF
CDR3nt: TGCGCCAGCAGCCCCGGGACAGGTAATCAGCCCCAGCATTTT
v_gene: TRBV5-1
j_gene: TRBJ1-5
d_gene: TRBD1
abundance: NA

CDR3aa: CASSTPTGKFNYGYTF
CDR3nt: TGTGCCAGCAGCACCCCGACAGGGAAGTTCAACTATGGCTACACCTTC
v_gene: TRBV28
j_gene: TRBJ1-2
d_gene: TRBD1
abundance: NA

CDR3aa: CASSYTNRASTF
CDR3nt: TGTGCCAGCAGTTATACTAACAGGGCGTCGACGTTC
v_gene: TRBV6-5
j_gene: TRBJ1-2
d_gene: NA
abundance: once

CDR3aa: CASSLEAGLNTEAFF
CDR3nt: TGTGCCAGCAGCTTAGAGGCAGGGCTGAACACTGAAGCTTTCTTT
v_gene: TRBV7-3
j_gene: TRBJ1-1
d_gene: NA
abundance: NA

CDR3aa: CASSRDRANTGELFF
CDR3nt: TGCGCCAGCAGCCGGGACAGGGCGAACACCGGGGAGCTGTTTTTT
v_gene: TRBV4-1
j_gene: TRBJ2-2
d_gene: TRBD1
abundance: NA

CDR3aa: CASSPEVDRGRTEAFF
CDR3nt: TGCGCCAGCAGTCCGGAGGTAGACAGGGGGCGGACTGAAGCTTTCTTT
v_gene: TRBV10-1
j_gene: TRBJ1-1
d_gene: TRBD1
abundance: NA

CDR3aa: CATSKDRYVKTQYF
CDR3nt: TGTGCCACCAGCAAGGACAGATATGTGAAGACCCAGTACTTC
v_gene: TRBV24-1
j_gene: TRBJ2-5
d_gene: NA
abundance: NA

CDR3aa: CASSQGTGGNQPQHF
CDR3nt: TGTGCCAGCAGCCAGGGGACAGGGGGCAATCAGCCCCAGCATTTT
v_gene: TRBV27
j_gene: TRBJ1-5
d_gene: TRBD1
abundance: NA

CDR3aa: CASKFFGGGSPLHF
CDR3nt: TGTGCCAGCAAATTTTTTGGGGGAGGCTCACCCCTCCACTTT
v_gene: TRBV11-2
j_gene: TRBJ1-6
d_gene: NA
abundance: NA

CDR3aa: CASSQDGIGGELFF
CDR3nt: TGTGCCAGCAGCCAAGACGGGATCGGGGGGGAGCTGTTTTTT
v_gene: TRBV3-1/TRBV3-2
j_gene: TRBJ2-2
d_gene: NA
abundance: NA

CDR3aa: CASSFINEQFF
CDR3nt: TGTGCCAGCAGTTTTATCAATGAGCAGTTCTTC
v_gene: TRBV12-3/TRBV12-4
j_gene: TRBJ2-1
d_gene: NA
abundance: NA

CDR3aa: CASSLEAVYGELFF
CDR3nt: TGCGCCAGCAGCTTGGAGGCGGTGTACGGGGAGTTGTTTTTT
v_gene: TRBV5-1
j_gene: TRBJ2-2
d_gene: NA
abundance: NA

CDR3aa: CASRPTSQGANYGYTF
CDR3nt: TGTGCCAGCAGACCCACCTCCCAGGGGGCGAACTATGGCTACACCTTC
v_gene: TRBV5-5
j_gene: TRBJ1-2
d_gene: TRBD1
abundance: NA

CDR3aa: CAISDSRGNYGYTF
CDR3nt: TGTGCCATCAGTGATTCCCGGGGAAACTATGGCTACACCTTC
v_gene: TRBV10-3
j_gene: TRBJ1-2
d_gene: NA
abundance: NA

CDR3aa: CASFRGGVYEQYF
CDR3nt: TGTGCCAGCTTCCGGGGGGGCGTATACGAGCAGTACTTC
v_gene: TRBV6-5
j_gene: TRBJ2-7
d_gene: TRBD2
abundance: NA

CDR3aa: CASSGLAGEQETQYF
CDR3nt: TGTGCCAGCAGTGGCCTAGCGGGGGAGCAAGAGACCCAGTACTTC
v_gene: TRBV2
j_gene: TRBJ2-5
d_gene: TRBD2
abundance: NA

CDR3aa: CASSEGAGMGNYGYTF
CDR3nt: TGTGCCAGCAGTGAAGGGGCAGGGATGGGGAACTATGGCTACACCTTC
v_gene: TRBV6-1
j_gene: TRBJ1-2
d_gene: NA
abundance: NA

CDR3aa: CSVEDPRARNTIYF
CDR3nt: TGCAGCGTTGAAGACCCCAGGGCCAGAAACACCATATATTTT
v_gene: TRBV29-1
j_gene: TRBJ1-3
d_gene: NA
abundance: NA

CDR3aa: CASSQDKAGVYNEQFF
CDR3nt: TGCGCCAGCAGCCAAGATAAGGCGGGAGTCTACAATGAGCAGTTCTTC
v_gene: TRBV4-3
j_gene: TRBJ2-1
d_gene: TRBD2
abundance: NA

CDR3aa: CASSLLVMNTQYF
CDR3nt: TGTGCCAGTAGTCTGCTAGTTATGAATACGCAGTATTTT
v_gene: TRBV19
j_gene: TRBJ2-3
d_gene: NA
abundance: NA

CDR3aa: CASSTGSYNEQFF
CDR3nt: TGTGCCAGTAGTACGGGATCCTACAATGAGCAGTTCTTC
v_gene: TRBV19
j_gene: TRBJ2-1
d_gene: NA
abundance: NA